A single sample is the source of the 25 T cell receptor beta chains below, sequenced in a study of tumor-infiltrating lymphocytes in localized non-small cell lung cancer. The assay was immunoSEQ multiplex PCR, and TCRdb's table has in-frame clones only and misses some. Of approximately 12,000 clones listed, around 79% are singletons. The sequencing sample was made of lung tumor tissue. These receptors originate from a human donor with non-small cell lung cancer.

The chain combines TRBV19 with TRBJ2-1, with D possibly matching TRBD1 (6 bases). The ends were cut back, 5 bases at V and 5 bases at J, with 13 bases in the middle. Germline CDR1 and CDR2: LNHDA and SQIVND (reference sequence). This CDR3 is 14 amino acids long. The chain's CDR3 is CASSAVGAHNEQFF. Here the CDR3 DNA reads TGTGCCAGTAGTGCTGTGGGGGCCCACAATGAGCAGTTCTTC.

This sequence joins TRBV5-6 and TRBJ2-1, with D uncertain. Trimming shortened V by 2 bases and J by 0 bases, and 3 bases separated the two germline ends. The germline gives CDR1 SGHDT, CDR2 YYEEEE. The length of the CDR3 is 13 residues. CDR3 sequence: CASSFGSYNEQFF. The DNA for the CDR3 is TGTGCCAGCAGCTTTGGCTCCTACAATGAGCAGTTCTTC. Complete variable domain (other parts from reference TRBV5-6 and TRBJ2-1): DAGVTQSPTHLIKTRGQQVTLRCSPKSGHDTVSWYQQALGQGPQFIFQYYEEEERQRGNFPDRFSGHQFPNYSSELNVNALLLGDSALYLCASSFGSYNEQFFGPGTRLTVL.

The rearrangement joins TRBV25-1 to TRBJ2-2; TRBD2 aligns across 8 bases. CDR1 and CDR2 (germline): MGHDK, SYGVNS. The V gene end was trimmed by 4 bases and the J gene end by 5 bases; junction bases not matched to a gene: 6. The CDR3 contains 15 residues. The CDR3 DNA sequence: TGTGCCAGCAGTGCTCCGGGAGGGAGGACCGGGGAGCTGTTTTTT. Translating gives CASSAPGGRTGELFF.

The CDR3 loop is CASSRVRMNTEAFF. The CDR3 DNA reads TGTGCCAGCAGCCGGGTCCGGATGAACACTGAAGCTTTCTTT. The gene calls are TRBV27 and TRBJ1-1; D not certain. This CDR3 comprises 14 residues. V lost 6 bases to trimming and J lost 0 bases, with 11 bases between them. Germline lookup yields CDR1 MNHEY and CDR2 SMNVEV (reference sequence).

The J gene is TRBJ1-4, the V gene TRBV5-1; 8 bases map to TRBD1. The CDR3 consists of 14 residues. V trimming: 4 bases; J trimming: 10 bases; junction bases outside the gene matches: 9. CDR1 is SGHRS, CDR2 YFSETQ, per germline. The CDR3 DNA reads TGCGCCAGCAGCGTGGACCGCACAGGGGGAAAACTGTTTTTT. This codes for CASSVDRTGGKLFF.

In DNA, the CDR3 is TGTGCCAGCAGCTTGGCGGGACTAGCGGGACTAGACAATGAGCAGTTCTTC. As protein: CASSLAGLAGLDNEQFF. The chain couples TRBV5-4 to TRBJ2-1; TRBD2 matches at 13 bases. The V and J ends lost 0 bases and 5 bases, in that order; junction bases with no gene match: 5. The germline CDR1 and CDR2 sequences are SGHNT and YYREEE (reference sequence). This CDR3 region has 17 residues.

The genes are TRBV12-5 and TRBJ1-2; 10 bases fit TRBD1. CDR1 is LGHNT and CDR2 is FRNRAP in the germline V gene. The CDR3 runs to 18 residues. With 1 base clipped from V and 5 bases from J, the junction kept 13 bases outside the gene matches. CDR3 DNA sequence: TGTGCTAGTGGTTTGGCCCCCCGGGACAGGGGTCCACGGTATGGCTACACCTTC. It specifies CASGLAPRDRGPRYGYTF.

This clone was counted between two and nine times. The V gene is TRBV18, the J gene TRBJ2-7; TRBD2 is a possible D gene (6 bases). The germline V and J ends were trimmed by 3 bases and 2 bases, with 23 bases remaining between them. The germline gives CDR1 KGHSH, CDR2 LQKENI. This CDR3 has 18 amino acids. The CDR3 coding sequence is TGTGCCAGCTCACCTTACTACGGGGGTTCAGGCGGGGCCTACGAGCAGTACTTC. This gives the protein CASSPYYGGSGGAYEQYF.

The chain links TRBV5-4 to TRBJ1-4; tentatively, D is TRBD1 (5 bases). The CDR3 contains 17 residues. V dropped 3 bases and J dropped 5 bases, with 20 bases sitting between them. The germline gives CDR1 SGHNT, CDR2 YYREEE (reference sequence). The CDR3 DNA follows: TGTGCCAGCAGCTCTTCCCCCCAGGGCGGTCCCAATGAAAAACTGTTTTTT. Translation gives CASSSSPQGGPNEKLFF.

The chain is built from TRBV18 and TRBJ2-3; 9 bases are shared with TRBD2. The germline V gene encodes CDR1 KGHSH and CDR2 LQKENI. V dropped 0 bases and J dropped 0; count of bases not matched to a gene: 10. The CDR3 totals 19 residues. CDR3 protein: CASSPPASGTKHSTDTQYF. The CDR3 DNA sequence: TGTGCCAGCTCACCACCTGCTAGCGGGACCAAGCATAGCACAGATACGCAGTATTTT.

This chain joins TRBV2 and TRBJ2-3, with D unclear. The CDR3 sequence is 16 residues long. V was clipped by 6 bases and J by 2 bases, with 18 bases between them. CDR1 and CDR2 (germline): SNHLY, FYNNEI. The CDR3, as DNA: TGTGCCAGCAGCCGCGAAACCTTAAAGAACACAGATACGCAGTATTTT. Translated, it gives CASSRETLKNTDTQYF.

The rearrangement uses TRBV27 and TRBJ1-5; 8 positions agree with TRBD1. The V gene end was trimmed by 4 bases and the J gene end by 0 bases; junction bases not matched to a gene: 8. The germline gives CDR1 MNHEY, CDR2 SMNVEV (reference sequence). The CDR3 runs 17 residues. The CDR3: CASSSGQGSGSNQPQHF. CDR3 nucleotide sequence: TGTGCCAGCAGTTCTGGACAGGGATCTGGTAGCAATCAGCCCCAGCATTTT.

The chain is built from TRBV6-1 and TRBJ2-7; 7 bases align to TRBD2. CDR3 length: 15 residues. Germline V gene sequence: CDR1 MNHNS, CDR2 SASEGT. J gave up 2 bases and V 4 bases, and 8 bases lay outside the gene matches. This CDR3 reads CASSVRRGSPYEQYF. DNA of the CDR3: TGTGCCAGCAGTGTCCGGCGGGGGTCCCCCTACGAGCAGTACTTC.

This clone was counted only a few times. V gene TRBV9 combines with J gene TRBJ2-3; D may be TRBD1 (5 bases). The V gene's germline CDR1 is SGDLS and CDR2 YYNGEE. The V gene lost 2 bases and the J gene lost 4 bases, with 17 bases spanning the gap. The CDR3 length is 16 residues. In nucleotides, the CDR3 is TGTGCCAGCAGCGTCCAGGGCAGGGCCTACGCAGATACGCAGTATTTT. Protein product: CASSVQGRAYADTQYF.

In its sample, this clone was seen a few times. This chain joins TRBV4-3 and TRBJ2-7; 9 nucleotides align to TRBD1. V shed 3 bases, J shed 0 bases, and the junction held 15 bases outside the gene matches. The CDR3 covers 19 residues. Germline V gives CDR1 LGHNA, CDR2 YSLEER. The CDR3 region has the DNA TGCGCCAGCAGCCACCGTATGGGACCCGGGACAGGGATCTCCTACGAGCAGTACTTC. Its translation is CASSHRMGPGTGISYEQYF.

By share of the sample, this clone is large. The chain has TRBV4-2 and TRBJ2-2; D is tentatively TRBD1 or TRBD2 (6 bases each). The germline V gene has CDR1 LGHNA and CDR2 YNFKEQ. V was pared by 1 base and J by 1 base, with 19 bases between. CDR3 length: 19 amino acids. CDR3 in amino acids: CASSQGISSGALNTGELFF. Written as DNA, the CDR3 is TGTGCCAGCAGCCAAGGAATAAGTTCGGGGGCTCTGAACACCGGGGAGCTGTTTTTT.

The rearrangement joins TRBV7-2 to TRBJ1-1, with D unclear. The CDR3 runs to 15 residues. Per germline, CDR1 SGHTA and CDR2 FQGNSA. V was cut by 1 base and J by 1 base, with 10 bases left in between. CDR3 nucleotides: TGTGCCAGCAGCTTAGGCGGGGAGGCGAACACTGAAGCTTTCTTT. It translates to CASSLGGEANTEAFF.

This chain connects TRBV18 to TRBJ2-5, with D hard to call. Germline CDR1 reads KGHSH; CDR2 reads LQKENI. The CDR3 sequence is 13 residues long. The germline V and J ends were trimmed by 3 bases and 1 base, with 6 bases remaining between them. CDR3 loop: CASSPPSQETQYF. The DNA of the CDR3 is TGTGCCAGCTCACCGCCGTCCCAAGAGACCCAGTACTTC.

V usage is TRBV5-1 and J usage is TRBJ1-2; no definite D call. The germline V gene has CDR1 SGHRS and CDR2 YFSETQ. This CDR3 is built from 18 residues. The V end was cut by 2 bases, the J end by 2 bases, with 22 bases between. CDR3 in amino acids: CASSFADRPAGGNYGYTF. In DNA, the CDR3 is TGCGCCAGCAGCTTCGCAGATCGGCCGGCCGGTGGAAACTATGGCTACACCTTC.

For the CDR3, the DNA is TGTGCCAGCAGCTTAACCCAGGATCAGCCCCAGCATTTT. It yields the protein CASSLTQDQPQHF. V usage is TRBV7-9 and J usage is TRBJ1-5; D is ambiguous. With 2 bases removed from V and 5 bases from J, the gap between germline ends came to 7 bases. The CDR3 loop spans 13 amino acids. Germline assignment: CDR1 SEHNR and CDR2 FQNEAQ (reference sequence).

The chain recombines TRBV5-4 with TRBJ1-5; 10 nucleotides agree with TRBD1. The junction had 8 bases not matched to a gene; V was cut back by 9 bases and J by 5 bases. Germline V gene lookup returns CDR1 SGHNT and CDR2 YYREEE (reference sequence). The CDR3 covers 14 residues. DNA for the CDR3: TGTGCCACCCCCCGGGACAGGGGTGATCAGCCCCAGCATTTT. Translation gives CATPRDRGDQPQHF.

V usage is TRBV5-4 and J usage is TRBJ1-2; D ambiguous. The CDR3 runs 14 residues. Germline V gene sequence: CDR1 SGHNT, CDR2 YYREEE (reference sequence). Trimming shortened V by 0 bases and J by 5 bases, and 11 bases separated the two germline ends. The CDR3 DNA sequence: TGTGCCAGCAGCTTGGAGGGCCAGAGATATGGCTACACCTTC. This sequence encodes CASSLEGQRYGYTF.

CDR3 in DNA: TGTGCCAGCAGCGGATCCCGTCTGTTTTTT. It translates to CASSGSRLFF. The V call is TRBV6-1, the J call TRBJ1-4; D uncertain. Trimming left V 6 bases short and J 14 bases short, with 10 bases between. Looked up from germline, CDR1 is MNHNS and CDR2 is SASEGT. CDR3 size: 10 residues.

The chain carries TRBV5-6 and TRBJ1-5; D not resolved. The CDR3 sequence is 14 residues long. Trimming took off 0 bases at V and 7 bases at J, with 11 bases between the two ends. The V gene's germline CDR1 is SGHDT and CDR2 YYEEEE. The CDR3, as DNA: TGTGCCAGCAGCTTGGGCAACCGTGGGCAGCCCCAGCATTTT. Translating it yields CASSLGNRGQPQHF.

The chain carries TRBV10-3 and TRBJ2-7; 12 nucleotides align to TRBD2. This CDR3 comprises 14 residues. Losses at the gene ends were 4 bases for V and 5 bases for J; bases not matched to a gene: 3. Germline-derived CDR1 and CDR2 are ENHRY and SYGVKD. CDR3: CAISVGLAGDEQYF. The CDR3 nucleotides are TGTGCCATCAGTGTGGGACTAGCGGGCGACGAGCAGTACTTC.